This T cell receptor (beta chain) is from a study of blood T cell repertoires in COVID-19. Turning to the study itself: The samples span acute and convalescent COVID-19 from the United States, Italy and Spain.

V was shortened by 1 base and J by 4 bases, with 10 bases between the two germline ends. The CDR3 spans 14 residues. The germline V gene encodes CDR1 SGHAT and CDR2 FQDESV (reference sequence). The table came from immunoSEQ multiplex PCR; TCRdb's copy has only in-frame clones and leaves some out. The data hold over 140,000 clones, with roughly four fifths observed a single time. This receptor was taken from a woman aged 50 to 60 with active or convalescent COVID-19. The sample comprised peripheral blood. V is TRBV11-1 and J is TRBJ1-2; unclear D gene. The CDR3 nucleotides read TGTGCCAGCAGCTTAGGAGGCGACGGCTATGGCTACACCTTC. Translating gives CASSLGGDGYGYTF.